The clone carrying this T cell receptor (beta chain) was counted at least ten times. The data were obtained in a study of T cells in Graves' hyperthyroidism and ophthalmopathy. The germline V gene encodes CDR1 MNHEY and CDR2 SMNVEV (reference sequence). Deletions cut 0 bases from V and 7 bases from J, with 12 bases between. CDR3 length: 15 residues. The investigators amplified TCR beta CDR3 regions from RNA transcripts. HTBI primers were the set used in a first-round RT-PCR of the TCR CDR3. TCRdb re-called the multiplex PCR reads through MiXCR, storing one row per CDR3 protein. The data contain over 350,000 distinct CDR3 sequences, over 12% of them singletons.

V gene TRBV27 combines with J gene TRBJ2-2; D is ambiguous. This TCR derives from a man between 45 and 60 years old with Graves' ophthalmopathy. The sequenced material came from blood. The CDR3 reads CASSLSQRSFGELFF. The CDR3 region has the DNA TGTGCCAGCAGTTTATCGCAACGCAGTTTCGGGGAGCTGTTTTTT.